This T cell receptor beta chain came from a study of chemoradiotherapy in HPV16-positive cancers. Study-level results: For HPV16-positive patients, expanding HPV-responsive T cells associated with longer recurrence-free survival.

V was clipped by 0 bases and J by 1 base, with 6 bases between them. The CDR3 length is 15 residues. Germline V gene lookup returns CDR1 MNHNY and CDR2 SVGAGI (reference sequence). Concerning this clone itself: The antigen is unknown.

Measured with immunoSEQ multiplex PCR; TCRdb has only the in-frame clones, and not every one. The sample shows some 10,000 clones, 80% to 85% of them seen only once. The source was blood, collected from a patient who underwent chemoradiotherapy. The rearrangement uses TRBV6-6 and TRBJ2-2; maybe TRBD1 (6 bases). The source is a human donor with HPV-associated anogenital cancer. Here the CDR3 DNA reads TGTGCCAGCAGTTACTCAGGGGGGAACACCGGGGAGCTGTTTTTT. Translation gives CASSYSGGNTGELFF.